The 8 T cell receptor beta chains listed next were all sequenced from one sample in a study of blood T cell repertoires in COVID-19. Assay used: immunoSEQ multiplex PCR; TCRdb lists only in-frame clones, some missing. The repertoire has tens of thousands of clones, approximately 70% of them found once; the top ten carry under 75%. Sequencing input: peripheral blood. All receptors derive from a man older than 75 with acute or convalescent COVID-19.

The chain couples TRBV6-5 to TRBJ2-1; D call uncertain. CDR1 and CDR2 (germline): MNHEY, SVGAGI. The CDR3 consists of 13 residues. The V end was cut by 0 bases, the J end by 3 bases, with 3 bases between. The DNA for the CDR3 is TGTGCCAGCAGTTACTCGCGCTACAATGAGCAGTTCTTC. This sequence encodes CASSYSRYNEQFF.

The chain combines TRBV28 with TRBJ1-2; D is ambiguous. Trimming took off 3 bases at V and 3 bases at J, with 8 bases between the two ends. The CDR3 sequence is 13 residues long. CDR1 MDHEN and CDR2 SYDVKM come from the germline V gene. CDR3 nucleotides: TGTGCCAGCAGTTTCGTCGTCTACTATGGCTACACCTTC. It translates to CASSFVVYYGYTF.

CDR3 in amino acids: CASSTEGGAKNIQYF. The CDR3 coding sequence is TGTGCCAGCTCTACCGAGGGGGGGGCCAAAAACATTCAGTACTTC. The rearrangement uses TRBV18 and TRBJ2-4, with D perhaps TRBD2 (7 bases). This CDR3 has 15 amino acids. V was trimmed by 6 bases and J by 1 base, leaving 13 bases between them. The germline gives CDR1 KGHSH, CDR2 LQKENI.

A single count supports this clone. The rearrangement links TRBV19 to TRBJ2-7; 7 bases map to TRBD2. CDR3 size: 14 residues. Germline lookup yields CDR1 LNHDA and CDR2 SQIVND (reference sequence). V trimming: 5 bases; J trimming: 1 base; junction bases outside the gene matches: 5. The CDR3 protein is CASSYSRGSYEQYF. The CDR3 bases are TGTGCCAGTAGTTATTCGCGGGGGTCCTACGAGCAGTACTTC.

This chain joins TRBV6-6 and TRBJ2-1; D gene ambiguous. This CDR3 spans 12 amino acids. Germline V gives CDR1 MNHNY, CDR2 SVGAGI (reference sequence). Trimming removed 2 bases from V and 3 bases from J, with 2 bases in between. Here the CDR3 reads CASSYHYNEQFF. DNA for the CDR3: TGTGCCAGCAGTTACCACTACAATGAGCAGTTCTTC.

The count of this clone is one. The chain links TRBV6-5 to TRBJ2-3; the D gene is possibly TRBD2 (5 bases). The CDR3 sequence is 14 residues long. Germline values: CDR1 MNHEY, CDR2 SVGAGI. The germline V and J ends were trimmed by 6 bases and 1 base, with 11 bases remaining between them. The DNA of the CDR3 is TGTGCCAGCAGGACGGACTTTCGCACAGATACGCAGTATTTT. Amino acids: CASRTDFRTDTQYF.

This clone was seen only a few times. This rearrangement joins TRBV7-8 to TRBJ2-7, with 10 bases aligning to TRBD2. In germline, CDR1 is SGHVS, CDR2 FQNEAQ. V lost 0 bases and J lost 2; bases outside the gene matches: 1. The CDR3 totals 15 residues. CDR3 amino acids: CASSLASGRTYEQYF. In DNA form, the CDR3 reads TGTGCCAGCAGCTTAGCTAGCGGGAGGACCTACGAGCAGTACTTC.

This clone was seen a few times. This chain joins TRBV29-1 and TRBJ1-5; D call uncertain. Trimming took 4 bases from V and 11 from J, leaving 15 bases between them. The germline gives CDR1 SQVTM, CDR2 ANQGSEA. The CDR3 contains 12 residues. The CDR3 nucleotides read TGCAGCGTTGGTGAGGGCTTCGCGTCCCAGCATTTT. It yields the protein CSVGEGFASQHF.